This T cell receptor (beta chain) was recorded in a study of response to subunit inactivated influenza vaccine (dated by TCRdb to 2017 to 2018). Study-wide context: The study used deep quantitative T cell receptor repertoire profiling to track responses to a trivalent subunit inactivated influenza vaccine.

From the germline V gene (reference sequence), CDR1 is SSHAT and CDR2 is FNYEAQ. The CDR3, from cysteine to phenylalanine, totals 13 residues. CDR3 DNA is the only sequence kept; it has 39 bases, read in frame from the first base. The library relied on RT-PCR. Sequenced using an Illumina HiSeq 2500. The public reads were quality trimmed at Q25 with fastp and then assembled into clones with MiXCR by TCRdb, keeping productive beta chains. Each entry merges the rows of one CDR3 protein and shows their most common DNA and genes. This sample has about 190,000 distinct CDR3 sequences in its table, and approximately 15% of those were observed once. The ten most abundant clones make up roughly 26% of the sample. The full study reports these points: The authors proposed that each seasonal influenza vaccination may bring in only a limited number of new T cells.

This clonotype was observed many times. Its recognized antigen is unknown. Relative to the germline gene, one junction end is altered; a read error may explain this. The clonotype originates from a man aged 50 to 59 who received an inactivated influenza vaccine. Donor details come from another sample of the same person, matched by shared clones. The starting material was CD8+ T cells sorted from PBMCs, obtained roughly 5 days after vaccination. The receptor chain draws on TRBV7-7 and TRBJ2-5, with the D gene not confidently named. The DNA is as follows: TGTGCTAGCAGCCTGAATAACCAAGAGACCCAGTACTTC. Its product reads: CASSLNNQETQYF.